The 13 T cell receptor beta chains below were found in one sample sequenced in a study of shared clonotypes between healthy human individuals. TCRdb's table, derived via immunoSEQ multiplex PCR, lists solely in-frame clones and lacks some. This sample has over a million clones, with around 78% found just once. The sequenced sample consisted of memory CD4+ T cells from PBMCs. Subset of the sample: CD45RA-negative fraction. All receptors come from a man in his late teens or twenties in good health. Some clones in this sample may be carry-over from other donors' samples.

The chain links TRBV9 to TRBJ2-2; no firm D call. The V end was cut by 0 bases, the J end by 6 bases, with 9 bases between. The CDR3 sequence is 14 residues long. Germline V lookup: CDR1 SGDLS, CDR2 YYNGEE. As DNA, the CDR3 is TGTGCCAGCAGCGTAGTTGGAGAATCCGGGGAGCTGTTTTTT. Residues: CASSVVGESGELFF.

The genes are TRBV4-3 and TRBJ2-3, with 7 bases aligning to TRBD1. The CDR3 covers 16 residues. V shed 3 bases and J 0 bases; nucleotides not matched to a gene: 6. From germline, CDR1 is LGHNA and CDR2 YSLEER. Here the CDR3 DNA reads TGCGCCAGCAGCCAGGGGGACAGACCGAGCACAGATACGCAGTATTTT. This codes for CASSQGDRPSTDTQYF.

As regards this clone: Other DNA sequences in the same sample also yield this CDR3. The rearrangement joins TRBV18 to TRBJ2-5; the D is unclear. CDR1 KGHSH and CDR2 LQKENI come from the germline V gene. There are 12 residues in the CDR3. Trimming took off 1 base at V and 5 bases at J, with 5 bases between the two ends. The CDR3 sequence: CASSPLRETQYF. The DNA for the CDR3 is TGTGCCAGCTCACCACTGAGGGAGACCCAGTACTTC.

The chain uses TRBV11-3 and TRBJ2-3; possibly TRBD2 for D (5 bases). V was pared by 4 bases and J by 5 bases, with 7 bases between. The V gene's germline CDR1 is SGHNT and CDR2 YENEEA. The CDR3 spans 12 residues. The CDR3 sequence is CASSSGEDTQYF. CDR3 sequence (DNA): TGTGCCAGCAGCTCCGGGGAAGATACGCAGTATTTT.

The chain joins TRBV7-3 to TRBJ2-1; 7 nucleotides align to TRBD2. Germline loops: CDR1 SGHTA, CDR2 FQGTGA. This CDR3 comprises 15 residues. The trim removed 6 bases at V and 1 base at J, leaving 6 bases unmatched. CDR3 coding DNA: TGTGCCAGCAGTATGGGAGGGCCGTCCTACAATGAGCAGTTCTTC. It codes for CASSMGGPSYNEQFF.

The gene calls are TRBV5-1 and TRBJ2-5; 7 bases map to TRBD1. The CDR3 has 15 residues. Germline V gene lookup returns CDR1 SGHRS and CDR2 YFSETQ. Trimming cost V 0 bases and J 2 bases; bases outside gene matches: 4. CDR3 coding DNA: TGCGCCAGCAGCTTGGAAGGCAGGGGGCAAGAGACCCAGTACTTC. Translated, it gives CASSLEGRGQETQYF.

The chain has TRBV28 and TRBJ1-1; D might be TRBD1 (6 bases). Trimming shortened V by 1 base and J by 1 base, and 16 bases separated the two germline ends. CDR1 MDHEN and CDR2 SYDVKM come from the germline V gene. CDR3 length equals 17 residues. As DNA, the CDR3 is TGTGCCAGCAGTTTATCAGTCGTGCTGGGACAGAACACTGAAGCTTTCTTT. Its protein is CASSLSVVLGQNTEAFF.

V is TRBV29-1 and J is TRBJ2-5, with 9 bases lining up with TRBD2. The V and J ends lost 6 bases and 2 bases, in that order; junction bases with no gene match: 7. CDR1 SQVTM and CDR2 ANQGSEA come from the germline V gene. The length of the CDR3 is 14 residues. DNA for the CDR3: TGCAGCGTCCGGACTAGCGACGCTCAAGAGACCCAGTACTTC. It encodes CSVRTSDAQETQYF.

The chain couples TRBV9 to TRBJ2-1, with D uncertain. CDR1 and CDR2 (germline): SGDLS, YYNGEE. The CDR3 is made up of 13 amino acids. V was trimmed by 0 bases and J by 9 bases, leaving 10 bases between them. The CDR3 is CASSVAWVPEQFF. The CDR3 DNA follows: TGTGCCAGCAGCGTAGCTTGGGTACCTGAGCAGTTCTTC.

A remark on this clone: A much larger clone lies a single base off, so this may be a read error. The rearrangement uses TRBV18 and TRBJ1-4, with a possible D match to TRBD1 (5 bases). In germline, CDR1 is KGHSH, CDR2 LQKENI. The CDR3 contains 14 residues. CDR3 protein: CAGSPDRLNEKLFF. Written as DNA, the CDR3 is TGTGCCGGCTCACCCGACAGACTTAATGAAAAACTGTTTTTT.

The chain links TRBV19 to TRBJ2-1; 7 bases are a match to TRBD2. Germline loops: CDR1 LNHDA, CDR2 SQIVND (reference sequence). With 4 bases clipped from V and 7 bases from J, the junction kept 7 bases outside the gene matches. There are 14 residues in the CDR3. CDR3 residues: CASSTWTSRNEQFF. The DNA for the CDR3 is TGTGCCAGTAGTACCTGGACTAGTAGGAATGAGCAGTTCTTC.

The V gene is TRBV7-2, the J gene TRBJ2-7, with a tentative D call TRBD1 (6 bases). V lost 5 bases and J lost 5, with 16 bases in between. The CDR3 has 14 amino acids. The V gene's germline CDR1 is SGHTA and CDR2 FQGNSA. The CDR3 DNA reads TGTGCCAGCAGCCTCACAGGGATGATCGACGAGCAGTACTTC. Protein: CASSLTGMIDEQYF.

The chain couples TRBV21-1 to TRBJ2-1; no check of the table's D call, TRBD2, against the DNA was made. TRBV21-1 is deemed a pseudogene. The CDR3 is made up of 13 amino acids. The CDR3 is CASSRGLYNEQFF. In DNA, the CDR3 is TGTGCCAGCAGCAGGGGACTGTACAATGAGCAGTTCTTC.